One and the same sample provided the 21 T cell receptor beta chains below, sequenced in a study of a mutant IDH1 vaccine in newly diagnosed glioma (dated by TCRdb to about 2021). The library was obtained by the immunoSEQ multiplex PCR assay. The immuneACCESS repertoire file appears here via TCRdb, limited to in-frame rearrangements. These files lack a portion of the clones; in checked studies, under half of the deficit traces to unresolved V genes, and the cause of the others is not known. The sample has around 50,000 clones on record, about 88% of them singletons. About 4.3% of the sample is taken by the ten largest. Explained via the paper, the time point label denotes: week 47, end of study. Every vaccine dose consisted of 300 ug of a 20-mer mutant IDH1 peptide in Montanide, administered subcutaneously together with topical imiquimod. Their antigens remain unidentified. The material was PBMCs, obtained from a glioma patient whose treatment included an IDH1 peptide vaccine. The receptors here all came from a woman in her 30s with glioma. Some clones in this sample may be carry-over from other donors' samples.

The V gene is TRBV27, the J gene TRBJ2-7; 9 bases agree with TRBD1. CDR3 length: 14 residues. CDR1 is MNHEY and CDR2 is SMNVEV in the germline V gene (reference sequence). The junction had 5 bases not matched to a gene; V was cut back by 3 bases and J by 5 bases. CDR3 bases: TGTGCCAGCAGTTTTCGGGACAGGGACCACGAGCAGTACTTC. Protein product: CASSFRDRDHEQYF.

CDR3 DNA sequence: TGTGCCAGCAGCCCTGGAATTACCTACGAGCAGTACTTC. The encoded protein is CASSPGITYEQYF. This chain connects TRBV6-5 to TRBJ2-7; D gene uncertain. The CDR3 runs to 13 residues. The germline V and J ends were trimmed by 6 bases and 2 bases, with 11 bases remaining between them. Germline CDR1 is MNHEY and CDR2 is SVGAGI.

The chain couples TRBV5-1 to TRBJ2-3, with 8 bases matching TRBD1. Germline V gives CDR1 SGHRS, CDR2 YFSETQ. The CDR3 is made up of 14 amino acids. J lost 4 bases, V lost 4 bases, and 5 bases had no gene match. CDR3 DNA: TGCGCCAGCAGCACCTCAGGGGGCGCAGATACGCAGTATTTT. Protein product: CASSTSGGADTQYF.

The CDR3, as DNA: TGTGCCAGCACGCCCTACAGGGGCGGCGGCGAGCAGTACTTC. Amino acid sequence: CASTPYRGGGEQYF. The chain is built from TRBV6-1 and TRBJ2-7, with TRBD1 matching 7 bases. The trim removed 7 bases at V and 6 bases at J, leaving 12 bases unmatched. This CDR3 contains 14 residues. CDR1 is MNHNS, CDR2 SASEGT, per germline.

V is TRBV30 and J is TRBJ2-5; D gene ambiguous. The better agreement between TRBJ2-7 and the DNA end casts doubt on the J call. Germline V gives CDR1 GTSNPN, CDR2 SVGIG (reference sequence). This CDR3 region has 13 residues. CDR3 residues: CAWSAPWDYEQYF. The CDR3 DNA sequence: TGTGCCTGGAGTGCCCCCTGGGACTACGAGCAGTACTTC.

This clone was picked up a small number of times. V usage is TRBV18 and J usage is TRBJ1-1, with D possibly matching TRBD1 (5 bases). The V gene's germline CDR1 is KGHSH and CDR2 LQKENI. Trimming pared 6 bases from V and 4 bases from J, leaving 12 bases between. The CDR3 is 13 residues long. The CDR3 spells CASSPRQSTEAFF. For the CDR3, the DNA is TGTGCCAGCTCGCCCCGACAGAGCACTGAAGCTTTCTTT.

The chain links TRBV30 to TRBJ2-2; D might be TRBD2 (7 bases). Deletions cut 5 bases from V and 6 bases from J, with 13 bases between. Per the germline V gene, CDR1 is GTSNPN and CDR2 is SVGIG (reference sequence). CDR3 length: 13 residues. In DNA, the CDR3 is TGTGCCTGGGGGAGGGGGGGCGCCGGGGAGCTGTTTTTT. Translating it yields CAWGRGGAGELFF.

This clone occurred once. This sequence joins TRBV4-1 and TRBJ1-3; 8 bases align to TRBD1. J lost 0 bases, V lost 2 bases, and 9 bases had no gene match. The V gene's germline CDR1 is MGHRA and CDR2 YSYEKL. The CDR3 is made up of 18 amino acids. The DNA for the CDR3 is TGCGCCAGCAGCCAACCCCGCAGGGGGCTTTCCTCTGGAAACACCATATATTTT. This gives the protein CASSQPRRGLSSGNTIYF.

The V and J genes are TRBV27 and TRBJ2-7, with TRBD1 matching 11 bases. Germline trimming cut 6 bases from V and 4 bases from J; bases unmatched to any gene: 5. CDR3 length: 14 residues. Germline CDR1 reads MNHEY; CDR2 reads SMNVEV (reference sequence). CDR3 protein: CASRGGTGGYEQYF. The CDR3 region has the DNA TGTGCCAGCAGGGGGGGGACAGGGGGATACGAGCAGTACTTC.

The rearrangement joins TRBV30 to TRBJ2-6; weak D call: TRBD2 (6 bases). Trimming shortened V by 5 bases and J by 2 bases, and 10 bases separated the two germline ends. The CDR3 consists of 14 residues. Germline CDR1 GTSNPN, CDR2 SVGIG (reference sequence). The CDR3 is CAWGGGAGANVLTF. The DNA for the CDR3 is TGTGCCTGGGGGGGAGGCGCTGGGGCCAACGTCCTGACTTTC. The variable domain in full, completed from reference TRBV30 and TRBJ2-6, reads SQTIHQWPATLVQPVGSPLSLECTVEGTSNPNLYWYRQAAGRGLQLLFYSVGIGQISSEVPQNLSASRPQDRQFILSSKKLLLSDSGFYLCAWGGGAGANVLTFGAGSRLTVL.

The chain carries TRBV19 and TRBJ2-1; TRBD1 is a possible D gene (5 bases). This CDR3 has 12 residues. The V gene lost 5 bases and the J gene lost 15 bases, with 17 bases spanning the gap. CDR1 and CDR2 (germline): LNHDA, SQIVND (reference sequence). The DNA of the CDR3 is TGTGCCAGTAGTCCTGGCAGGGAAAGGTGGTTCTTC. This encodes CASSPGRERWFF.

In nucleotides, the CDR3 is TGTGCTAGTGCGGGACAGGCTTTTAGGGGGGATACGCAGTATTTT. Encoded protein: CASAGQAFRGDTQYF. The V call is TRBV12-5, the J call TRBJ2-3, with 8 nucleotides matching TRBD1. There are 15 residues in the CDR3. Germline values: CDR1 LGHNT, CDR2 FRNRAP. V shed 7 bases, J shed 6 bases, and the junction held 12 bases outside the gene matches.

The chain uses TRBV7-6 and TRBJ2-1; D perhaps matches TRBD2 (6 bases). V was pared by 4 bases and J by 8 bases, with 15 bases between. The germline gives CDR1 SGHVS, CDR2 FNYEAQ. The CDR3 is made up of 14 amino acids. CDR3 DNA sequence: TGTGCCAGCAGCTACTTAGCGGTTACACATGAGCAGTTCTTC. Translating it yields CASSYLAVTHEQFF.

The CDR3 DNA is TGTGCCAGCAGCTTAGCGGGGGGAGGGAGATACACCGGGGAGCTGTTTTTT. Translating gives CASSLAGGGRYTGELFF. The chain combines TRBV7-2 with TRBJ2-2, with 7 nucleotides matching TRBD2. CDR3 length equals 17 residues. V lost 0 bases, J lost 3 bases, and 7 bases stayed unmatched. Germline V gene data show CDR1 as SGHTA and CDR2 as FQGNSA.

V is TRBV5-1 and J is TRBJ2-1; 8 positions match TRBD2. The V and J ends lost 1 base and 2 bases, in that order; junction bases with no gene match: 5. CDR3 length: 16 residues. CDR1 SGHRS and CDR2 YFSETQ come from the germline V gene. DNA of the CDR3: TGCGCCAGCAGCTTGACCCTAGCGGGCGCCTACAATGAGCAGTTCTTC. This gives the protein CASSLTLAGAYNEQFF.

V usage is TRBV30 and J usage is TRBJ1-5; the D gene is possibly TRBD1 (6 bases). Trimming left V 8 bases short and J 3 bases short, with 17 bases between. CDR1 is GTSNPN and CDR2 is SVGIG in the germline V gene (reference sequence). The CDR3 contains 14 residues. The CDR3 loop reads CAIVPPGANQPQHF. CDR3 DNA: TGTGCCATCGTCCCCCCAGGGGCCAATCAGCCCCAGCATTTT.

The DNA of the CDR3 is TGTGCCAGCAGCCCTCAGACAGGGGCCCGCCATGAGCAGTTCTTC. This gives the protein CASSPQTGARHEQFF. The chain employs TRBV7-9 and TRBJ2-1, with 8 bases aligning to TRBD1. Unmatched junction bases numbered 11, after V lost 5 bases and J lost 8 bases. Per germline, CDR1 SEHNR and CDR2 FQNEAQ (reference sequence). The CDR3 has 15 amino acids.

The chain joins TRBV5-1 to TRBJ2-1, with D possibly TRBD2 on 6 matching bases. Trimming shortened V by 0 bases and J by 8 bases, and 12 bases separated the two germline ends. The CDR3 sequence is 14 residues long. Germline V lookup: CDR1 SGHRS, CDR2 YFSETQ. The CDR3 reads CASSLGWGEDEQFF. As DNA, the CDR3 is TGCGCCAGCAGCTTGGGGTGGGGGGAAGATGAGCAGTTCTTC. Variable domain in full (rest from reference TRBV5-1 and TRBJ2-1): KAGVTQTPRYLIKTRGQQVTLSCSPISGHRSVSWYQQTPGQGLQFLFEYFSETQRNKGNFPGRFSGRQFSNSRSEMNVSTLELGDSALYLCASSLGWGEDEQFFGPGTRLTVL.

The J gene is TRBJ2-1, the V gene TRBV11-2, with 8 bases identical to TRBD1. J gave up 2 bases and V 5 bases, and 5 bases lay outside the gene matches. Germline lookup yields CDR1 SGHAT and CDR2 FQNNGV. The CDR3 extends over 15 amino acids. CDR3 residues: CASSDRGQAYNEQFF. The CDR3 bases are TGTGCCAGCAGCGACCGGGGACAGGCCTACAATGAGCAGTTCTTC.

V gene TRBV2 combines with J gene TRBJ1-2; D not resolved. The CDR3 sequence is 13 residues long. The V and J ends lost 3 bases and 2 bases respectively, with 7 bases between them. Germline V CDR1 and CDR2: SNHLY, FYNNEI. CDR3 amino acids: CASSETSNYGYTF. CDR3 nucleotide sequence: TGTGCCAGCAGTGAGACAAGCAACTATGGCTACACCTTC.

This chain joins TRBV9 and TRBJ2-6; D possibly corresponds to TRBD1 (6 bases). CDR3 length: 15 amino acids. CDR1 is SGDLS, CDR2 YYNGEE, per germline. Trimming left V 3 bases short and J 0 bases short, with 7 bases between. CDR3 region: CASSGGPSGANVLTF. The CDR3 nucleotides read TGTGCCAGCAGCGGGGGGCCCTCTGGGGCCAACGTCCTGACTTTC.